The 10 T cell receptor beta chains below all came from one sample that was sequenced in a study of CD8 T cells in Susac syndrome (dated by TCRdb to between 2017 and 2020). The library was generated by the immunoSEQ multiplex PCR assay. RNA was extracted using the RNeasy kit, and about 0.5 to 1 ug of the RNA was reverse transcribed with random hexamers. Through fastp at Q25 and MiXCR, TCRdb rebuilt clones from the public reads, retaining in-frame beta chains. For every CDR3 protein sequence, its rows merge into one entry that carries the most common genes and DNA. Counted in this sample were around 280,000 distinct CDR3 sequences; roughly 84% of them appeared once. The biggest ten clones account for 0.11% of the sample. The sequenced sample was CD8+ T cells from PBMCs. The receptors were sampled from a human donor with multiple sclerosis.

The chain combines TRBV25-1 with TRBJ2-3; D uncertain. The V and J ends lost 6 bases and 0 bases respectively, with 10 bases between them. CDR3 size: 14 residues. Germline CDR1 MGHDK, CDR2 SYGVNS. CDR3 sequence (DNA): TGTGCCAGCAGGGCTATGGGTAGCACAGATACGCAGTATTTT. It codes for CASRAMGSTDTQYF.

DNA of the CDR3: TGTGCCAGCAGCTTAGACAGCTTCTCCTATAATTCACCCCTCCACTTT. Residues: CASSLDSFSYNSPLHF. The chain has TRBV7-9 and TRBJ1-6; D unresolved. CDR3 size: 16 residues. Trimming left V 1 base short and J 0 bases short, with 7 bases between. In germline, CDR1 is SEHNR, CDR2 FQNEAQ (reference sequence). Full variable domain (remainder filled in from reference TRBV7-9 and TRBJ1-6): DTGVSQNPRHKITKRGQNVTFRCDPISEHNRLYWYRQTLGQGPEFLTYFQNEAQLEKSRLLSDRFSAERPKGSFSTLEIQRTEQGDSAMYLCASSLDSFSYNSPLHFGNGTRLTVT.

This chain uses TRBV2 with TRBJ1-2; TRBD1 might be the D (5 bases). The germline gives CDR1 SNHLY, CDR2 FYNNEI. The length of the CDR3 is 13 residues. The V end lost 7 bases, the J end lost 0 bases, and 9 bases lay between the germline ends. CDR3 residues: CASNGGANYGYTF. The CDR3 bases are TGTGCCAGCAATGGGGGAGCTAACTATGGCTACACCTTC.

The chain combines TRBV4-1 with TRBJ2-2, with D possibly matching TRBD2 (6 bases). Per germline, CDR1 MGHRA and CDR2 YSYEKL. The CDR3 runs 16 residues. V was pared by 4 bases and J by 3 bases, with 15 bases between. This CDR3 reads CASSRSGSGYTGELFF. The CDR3 coding sequence is TGCGCCAGCAGCCGGAGTGGGAGCGGGTACACCGGGGAGCTGTTTTTT.

The chain combines TRBV30 with TRBJ2-7; 7 positions agree with TRBD2. V gave up 8 bases and J gave up 3 bases; unmatched junction bases: 7. CDR3 length: 12 amino acids. The germline V gene encodes CDR1 GTSNPN and CDR2 SVGIG (reference sequence). In DNA form, the CDR3 reads TGTGCCGGGGCAGGACTAGACTACGAGCAGTACTTC. Its translation is CAGAGLDYEQYF.

The genes are TRBV6-2 or TRBV6-3 and TRBJ2-1; 8 bases are a match to TRBD1. V shed 7 bases and J 1 base; nucleotides not matched to a gene: 3. The germline gives CDR1 MNHEY, CDR2 SVGEGT. This CDR3 has 14 amino acids. The CDR3 sequence: CASIRGLSYNEQFF. The CDR3 nucleotides are TGTGCCAGCATCAGGGGGCTTTCCTACAATGAGCAGTTCTTC.

The chain is built from TRBV7-9 and TRBJ1-1; tentative D call: TRBD1 (6 bases). The CDR3 spans 14 residues. Germline loops: CDR1 SEHNR, CDR2 FQNEAQ (reference sequence). V lost 8 bases and J 5 bases, leaving 18 bases between the germline ends. The CDR3 sequence: CASGLQGRPTEAFF. CDR3 coding DNA: TGTGCCAGCGGGTTACAGGGAAGGCCGACTGAAGCTTTCTTT.

The J gene is TRBJ2-7, the V gene TRBV5-1; 9 nucleotides align to TRBD1. CDR1 and CDR2 from the germline V gene are SGHRS and YFSETQ. V trimming: 0 bases; J trimming: 4 bases; junction bases outside the gene matches: 5. The CDR3 contains 15 residues. DNA of the CDR3: TGCGCCAGCAGCTTGGAGCCGGGACAGGGATACGAGCAGTACTTC. Protein product: CASSLEPGQGYEQYF.

The chain uses TRBV23-1 and TRBJ2-1; 8 bases agree with TRBD1. TRBV23-1 is an ORF for which the function is uncertain. The junction had 5 bases not matched to a gene; V was cut back by 6 bases and J by 4 bases. This CDR3 has 14 amino acids. CDR3 region: CASSRTGSYNEQFF. The CDR3, as DNA: TGCGCCAGCAGCCGGACAGGGTCGTACAATGAGCAGTTCTTC.

The rearrangement joins TRBV27 to TRBJ1-2; no reliable D call. This CDR3 region has 16 residues. CDR1 and CDR2 (germline): MNHEY, SMNVEV (reference sequence). V was pared by 0 bases and J by 6 bases, with 17 bases between. CDR3 sequence reads: CASSLSPQGHPHGYTF. The CDR3 DNA reads TGTGCCAGCAGTTTATCCCCCCAAGGTCACCCACATGGCTACACCTTC.